The rows below give T cell receptor beta chains drawn from one sample of a study of blood T cell repertoires in COVID-19. Only in-frame clones appear in the TCRdb table, and some are missing; sequencing was by immunoSEQ multiplex PCR. The sample lists approximately 250,000 clones; about 88% were seen once. Sequenced material: PBMCs or T cells enriched from blood (not recorded which). All receptors derive from a man aged 25 to 40 with acute COVID-19. Both conserved end residues are part of each CDR3. D genes are given only for firm matches. Not every row has a clone size; where given, it reads once, few, many or a size class.

v_call	clone_size	j_call	d_call	cdr3_aa	cdr3_nt
TRBV29-1	-	TRBJ1-1	-	CSVAAGPNTEAFF	TGCAGCGTTGCAGCGGGACCGAACACTGAAGCTTTCTTT
TRBV5-1	-	TRBJ1-4	TRBD1	CASRFGDRGLGGEKLFF	TGCGCCAGCAGGTTTGGGGACAGGGGGCTTGGCGGTGAAAAACTGTTTTTT
TRBV18	-	TRBJ2-3	-	CASSPRGDTQYF	TGTGCCAGCTCCCCAAGAGGAGATACGCAGTATTTT
TRBV21-1	-	TRBJ1-2	-	CASSNMEEIRRKGYTF	TGTGCCAGCAGCAATATGGAGGAAATTCGAAGGAAAGGCTACACCTTC
TRBV2	-	TRBJ1-1	TRBD1	CASIVQGVTEAFF	TGTGCCAGCATCGTACAGGGGGTTACTGAAGCTTTCTTT
TRBV3-1/TRBV3-2	-	TRBJ1-4	TRBD1	CASSQVLGTGWTNEKLFF	TGTGCCAGCAGCCAAGTGTTAGGGACAGGGTGGACTAATGAAAAACTGTTTTTT
TRBV2	-	TRBJ2-5	-	CASSAEETQYF	TGTGCCAGCAGTGCGGAGGAGACCCAGTACTTC
TRBV30	-	TRBJ1-2	TRBD1	CAWSRTGGYTF	TGTGCCTGGAGTCGGACAGGTGGCTACACCTTC
TRBV18	-	TRBJ1-1	-	CASSPQGVDTEAFF	TGTGCCAGCTCACCACAGGGAGTAGACACTGAAGCTTTCTTT
TRBV10-3	-	TRBJ1-5	-	CAISDLGDQPQHF	TGTGCCATCAGTGATTTGGGCGATCAGCCCCAGCATTTT
TRBV6-5	-	TRBJ1-2	TRBD1	CASSYRDRGSGYTF	TGTGCCAGCAGTTACCGCGACAGGGGAAGCGGCTACACCTTC
TRBV5-4	-	TRBJ2-1	-	CASSFPRAEYNEQFF	TGTGCCAGCAGCTTCCCGAGAGCCGAGTACAATGAGCAGTTCTTC
TRBV27	-	TRBJ2-4	TRBD1	CASSEGTGRKNIQYF	TGTGCCAGCAGTGAAGGGACAGGGCGGAAAAACATTCAGTACTTC
TRBV6-5	-	TRBJ1-4	-	CASSYEVNEKLFF	TGTGCCAGCAGTTACGAGGTTAATGAAAAACTGTTTTTT
TRBV18	-	TRBJ2-1	-	CASSPRDTSLVNEQFF	TGTGCCAGCTCACCACGGGACACGTCGTTAGTCAATGAGCAGTTCTTC
TRBV7-2	few	TRBJ1-2	-	CASSLFTGSRYGYTF	TGTGCCAGCAGCTTATTCACAGGGTCGAGATATGGCTACACCTTC
TRBV2	-	TRBJ1-4	-	CASGDGQSEKLFF	TGTGCCAGCGGGGACGGACAGTCTGAAAAACTGTTTTTT
TRBV6-5	-	TRBJ1-5	-	CASSRAGLGQPQHF	TGTGCCAGCAGCCGGGCAGGGTTGGGTCAGCCCCAGCATTTT
TRBV20-1	few	TRBJ2-4	-	CSARDLVEYF	TGCAGTGCTAGAGATCTAGTGGAGTACTTC
TRBV15	-	TRBJ1-5	TRBD1	CATSSGQGAVDGQPQHF	TGTGCCACCAGCAGCGGACAGGGTGCCGTAGATGGTCAGCCCCAGCATTTT
TRBV13	-	TRBJ1-2	TRBD1	CASSDQGQGGWSNYGYTF	TGTGCCAGCAGCGACCAAGGACAGGGGGGGTGGAGTAACTATGGCTACACCTTC
TRBV5-8	-	TRBJ2-1	-	CASTRGTLNEQFF	TGTGCCAGCACTCGCGGGACCCTCAATGAGCAGTTCTTC
TRBV4-2	once	TRBJ1-4	-	CASSQAGGTNEKLFF	TGTGCCAGCAGCCAAGCCGGAGGAACTAATGAAAAACTGTTTTTT
TRBV28	once	TRBJ1-5	-	CASSFSGGGLNQPQHF	TGTGCCAGCAGTTTTTCGGGGGGCGGGCTCAATCAGCCCCAGCATTTT
TRBV29-1	-	TRBJ2-1	-	CSVAAAPSGNEQFF	TGCAGCGTTGCCGCGGCTCCCAGTGGCAATGAGCAGTTCTTC
TRBV29-1	once	TRBJ1-4	-	CSVQAGGKLFF	TGCAGCGTCCAAGCAGGTGGGAAACTGTTTTTT
TRBV5-8	-	TRBJ2-4	TRBD1	CASSPHRGLAKNIQYF	TGTGCCAGCAGCCCGCACAGGGGGCTAGCCAAAAACATTCAGTACTTC
TRBV7-9	-	TRBJ1-2	-	CASSLRGGSYGYTF	TGTGCCAGCAGCCTCAGGGGAGGGAGCTATGGCTACACCTTC
TRBV7-9	-	TRBJ2-3	TRBD2	CASSLGTSGATGADTQYF	TGTGCCAGCAGCTTGGGGACTAGCGGTGCCACGGGGGCAGATACGCAGTATTTT
TRBV6-4	-	TRBJ2-2	TRBD1	CASSDSRTGKGTGELFF	TGTGCCAGCAGTGACTCACGGACAGGGAAAGGCACCGGGGAGCTGTTTTTT
TRBV9	few	TRBJ1-1	-	CASSVEALPNTEAFF	TGTGCCAGCAGCGTAGAGGCACTACCGAACACTGAAGCTTTCTTT
TRBV12-3/TRBV12-4	-	TRBJ1-1	TRBD1	CASRTGQGGQAFF	TGTGCCAGCAGAACAGGACAGGGGGGCCAAGCTTTCTTT
TRBV28	few	TRBJ1-1	TRBD1	CASSLPTGAAFF	TGTGCCAGCAGTTTACCGACAGGGGCCGCTTTCTTT
TRBV6-2/TRBV6-3	-	TRBJ2-2	-	CASSRVVGELFF	TGTGCCAGCAGTCGCGTGGTCGGGGAGCTGTTTTTT
TRBV5-1	-	TRBJ2-2	TRBD2	CASSISGGRSTGELFF	TGCGCCAGCAGTATTAGCGGGGGTCGGAGCACCGGGGAGCTGTTTTTT
TRBV19	once	TRBJ1-4	-	CASSRANGANEKLFF	TGTGCCAGTAGTAGAGCCAATGGAGCTAATGAAAAACTGTTTTTT
TRBV7-3	-	TRBJ1-3	TRBD1	CASSSSGGSGNTIYF	TGTGCCAGCAGCTCCTCAGGGGGTTCAGGAAACACCATATATTTT
TRBV5-4	-	TRBJ2-1	TRBD2	CASSSRTSGNEQFF	TGTGCCAGCAGCTCCCGGACTAGCGGAAATGAGCAGTTCTTC
TRBV4-1	-	TRBJ1-6	-	CASSRGSSYNSPLHF	TGCGCCAGCAGCCGCGGGAGCTCCTATAATTCACCCCTCCACTTT
TRBV24-1	-	TRBJ1-1	-	CATSDFGTEAFF	TGTGCCACCAGTGATTTCGGCACTGAAGCTTTCTTT
TRBV9	-	TRBJ1-4	TRBD1	CASIVGTGDSNEKLFF	TGTGCCAGCATAGTGGGGACAGGGGATTCTAATGAAAAACTGTTTTTT